This TCR beta chain was obtained from a study of shared clonotypes between healthy human individuals (dated by TCRdb to between 2020 and 2021). Looking at the study overall: Three men and a couple of women, aged 18 to 49 years, made up the cohort. For each donor, three plates each were used for CD4 naive and CD4 memory, two plates were used for CD8 naive, and one plate was used for CD8 memory. The study deeply sequenced blood TCR repertoires of about 5 healthy adults to estimate repertoire size and the extent of clonotype sharing between individuals. To increase sequencing depth and limit assay-specific biases, different laboratories used diverse techniques to prepare libraries and sequence TCR repertoires. Per donor, leukapheresis produced somewhere between about 0.94 and 9.5 billion PBMCs.

What the research found in general, with its limitations: Based on pairwise subsampling, the degree of clonotype sharing among donors was expected to be affected by sequencing depth. When a handful of donors were compared, the shared fraction of clonotypes was about 5% for naive CD4, roughly 3.3% for naive CD8, more than 2% for memory CD4, and roughly 0.43% for memory CD8. Clonotypes shared by all four sorted-subset donors showed higher generation probabilities than non-shared clonotypes. Because the study included a small number of donors, the genetic and exposure-history diversity represented was limited. Incomplete sequencing was indicated by rarefaction of sorted-subset datasets, despite the large sequencing depth. Naive subsets generally had larger estimated clonotype richness than memory subsets did. Sampling was restricted to blood, and TCR repertoires in tissues likely differ from the TCR repertoires found in blood.

The donors were healthy, HIV-negative adults with no recently reported acute infections or vaccinations. Every donor was a Caucasian adult living in Nashville, Tennessee, USA. Magnetic negative selection was used to enrich CD4+ T cells, after which naive cells were positively selected on CD45RA and the negative fraction became the memory subset. Blood was collected by leukapheresis, and PBMCs were isolated by Ficoll-Histopaque density gradient centrifugation and then cryopreserved in liquid nitrogen vapor phase. Analytical flow cytometry was used to check the purity and quantity of every magnetically sorted T cell population. Genomic DNA was isolated from every sorted fraction and measured by UV absorbance on a Nanodrop 2000c. Using the deep immunoSEQ assay, multiplex PCR amplified TCR CDR3 regions from genomic DNA. Genomic DNA extracted from each cell subset was distributed evenly over all wells of several immunoSEQ 96-well plates, and each plate served as one replicate. For sorted subsets, 200 to 250 ng genomic DNA, equal to tens of thousands of T cell genomes, was loaded into each replicate PCR. Purified libraries were quantified with a Qubit 3.0 fluorometer, sized on a Bioanalyzer 2100, and re-quantified with the KAPA Library Quantification kit. A separate single-read 150-cycle Illumina NextSeq 550 flow cell was used to sequence each immunoSEQ 96-well plate. Per the source publication's procedure: Because the immunoSEQ output included only junctional sequences and no quality scores, the filtering could not be the same as the filtering used for full-length reads. To assign V/J genes and CDR3, sequences were annotated against IMGT germline references using PyIR, a Python wrapper for IgBLAST v1.9. Reads were removed for weak V/J assignments (E-value above 1e-6), missing CDR3, stop codons, out-of-frame junctions, or ambiguous translated residues. V3J clonotypes were defined as sequences sharing an identical inferred V gene, J gene, and CDR3 amino acid sequence. To compute the percentage overlap between repertoires, the number of shared unique clonotypes was divided by the size of the smaller repertoire. Repertoire richness was assessed with RTK rarefaction, the Chao1 estimator, and Recon v2.1 estimates of unobserved clonotypes. OLGA was used to compute generation probabilities for all TCRbeta clonotypes that the gDNA method yielded from a handful of donors. TCRdb obtained this table from immuneACCESS and retained in-frame rearrangements with V and J assigned. These tables miss some clones; where compared with another copy, unresolved V genes account for less than half of the shortfall, and the remainder is unexplained. For V, J and clone size, that table is used; D and trimming come from the DNA. Present in this sample are hundreds of thousands of clones, approximately 73% of which were seen just once. The top ten hold around 2% of the sample.

The V end loses 4 bases and the J end loses 7 bases, and a stretch of 16 bases separates them. The CDR3 goes from the cysteine to the phenylalanine over 14 residues. Only the CDR3 DNA is retained, 42 bases long and in frame from the first base. From the germline V gene, CDR1 is MDHEN and CDR2 is SYDVKM. Turning to this clone: Its specific antigen is unknown. Qualities for individual bases were not recorded, and no much larger clone is one base off.

The sequence came from a woman in her thirties in good health. The rearrangement joined TRBV28 to TRBJ1-1; no D gene is confidently identified. The sample was memory CD4+ T cells sorted from blood. Explained via the paper, the cell subset or site label denotes: CD45RA-negative fraction. The nucleotides read TGTGCCAGCAGTTCCGGGCTCGGACGCTTTGAAGCTTTCTTT. The translation is CASSSGLGRFEAFF.